The 4 T cell receptor beta chains listed next were all sequenced from one sample in a study of CD8+ T cells in alopecia areata. Extraction of RNA preceded its reverse transcription into cDNA, which served as the sequencing template. Produced via immunoSEQ multiplex PCR; TCRdb's table is partial and in-frame only. The sample contains 170,000 or so clones, about three fifths of which appear only once. Treatment of the sample: oral pan-JAK inhibitor, 5-10 mg twice daily. Sample: CD4+ T cells sorted from blood, taken at week 4, from a patient treated with tofacitinib. The receptor set was obtained from a human donor with alopecia areata.

The chain recombines TRBV6-5 with TRBJ1-6, with unresolved D. The ends were cut back, 10 bases at V and 1 base at J, with 11 bases in the middle. Germline assignment: CDR1 MNHEY and CDR2 SVGAGI. The CDR3 covers 14 residues. For the CDR3, the DNA is TGTGCCACCGCACCCGCGTCCTATAATTCACCCCTCCACTTT. This codes for CATAPASYNSPLHF.

The chain employs TRBV30 and TRBJ2-7, with 7 bases matching TRBD1. From germline, CDR1 is GTSNPN and CDR2 SVGIG (reference sequence). This CDR3 has 13 residues. The trim removed 3 bases at V and 1 base at J, leaving 3 bases unmatched. The CDR3 spells CAWRRDSSYEQYF. The CDR3 DNA sequence: TGTGCCTGGAGGAGGGACAGTTCCTACGAGCAGTACTTC.

The V gene is TRBV29-1, the J gene TRBJ1-2; perhaps TRBD1 as D (5 bases). The ends were cut back, 3 bases at V and 4 bases at J, with 15 bases in the middle. The CDR3 extends over 14 amino acids. Germline V lookup: CDR1 SQVTM, CDR2 ANQGSEA. CDR3 sequence (DNA): TGCAGCGTTGAGGCGGGGGGACGGGGCTATGGCTACACCTTC. Translating gives CSVEAGGRGYGYTF.

The chain has TRBV30 and TRBJ2-5, with 9 bases identical to TRBD1. Trimming cost V 4 bases and J 4 bases; bases outside gene matches: 4. CDR1 and CDR2 (germline): GTSNPN, SVGIG (reference sequence). CDR3 length: 13 amino acids. CDR3 in amino acids: CAWMGTGRETQYF. CDR3 coding DNA: TGTGCCTGGATGGGGACAGGGCGAGAGACCCAGTACTTC. The whole variable domain, filled in from reference TRBV30 and TRBJ2-5, reads SQTIHQWPATLVQPVGSPLSLECTVEGTSNPNLYWYRQAAGRGLQLLFYSVGIGQISSEVPQNLSASRPQDRQFILSSKKLLLSDSGFYLCAWMGTGRETQYFGPGTRLLVL.